These 28 T cell receptor beta chains came from one sample sequenced in a study of control samples from healthy donors and cancer patients. TCRdb keeps only in-frame clones here, not all; method: immunoSEQ multiplex PCR. The sample holds 120,000 to 150,000 clones, 75% to 95% seen once. The sample taken for sequencing was blood. Source of these receptors: a young man in good health.

The chain links TRBV7-3 to TRBJ2-3; D call uncertain. The V gene lost 4 bases and the J gene lost 1 base, with 12 bases spanning the gap. The V gene's germline CDR1 is SGHTA and CDR2 FQGTGA. The CDR3 is 15 residues long. The CDR3 DNA reads as TGTGCCAGCAGCTCTCGAGGAAGGGGCACAGATACGCAGTATTTT. Its translation: CASSSRGRGTDTQYF.

The rearrangement links TRBV11-2 to TRBJ1-1; the D gene is possibly TRBD1 (6 bases). The V end was cut by 1 base, the J end by 3 bases, with 6 bases between. Per the germline V gene, CDR1 is SGHAT and CDR2 is FQNNGV. The CDR3 consists of 13 residues. The CDR3 region has the DNA TGTGCCAGCAGCTTAGGGGGGCACACTGAAGCTTTCTTT. Encoded protein: CASSLGGHTEAFF.

The chain carries TRBV7-8 and TRBJ1-1; unclear D gene. Trimming stripped 2 bases from V and 0 bases from J, with 10 bases between. This CDR3 is built from 15 residues. The germline CDR1 and CDR2 sequences are SGHVS and FQNEAQ. In DNA, the CDR3 is TGTGCCAGCAGCTTAATGGGGATAATGAACACTGAAGCTTTCTTT. It codes for CASSLMGIMNTEAFF.

In this sample, this clone turned up a few times. The chain joins TRBV20-1 to TRBJ1-5, with D unresolved. V lost 3 bases, J lost 7 bases, and 13 bases lay in between. Germline CDR1 and CDR2: DFQATT and SNEGSKA (reference sequence). This CDR3 has 13 residues. CDR3 in amino acids: CSASSGRQQPQHF. The CDR3 coding sequence is TGCAGTGCTAGTTCCGGGAGGCAGCAGCCCCAGCATTTT.

The chain couples TRBV6-5 to TRBJ1-3; D might be TRBD1 (6 bases). The CDR3 consists of 13 residues. The germline gives CDR1 MNHEY, CDR2 SVGAGI. Between the trimmed V and J ends, which lost 8 bases and 7 bases, there was a span of 15 bases. CDR3 amino acids: CASAQQGRNTIYF. DNA for the CDR3: TGTGCCAGCGCGCAACAGGGCCGGAACACCATATATTTT.

The chain employs TRBV24-1 and TRBJ1-5, with D maybe TRBD1 (5 bases). V was pared by 5 bases and J by 4 bases, with 8 bases between. The CDR3 runs to 13 residues. Per germline, CDR1 KGHDR and CDR2 SFDVKD. CDR3 sequence (DNA): TGTGCCACCAGTGGACAGCAAAATCAGCCCCAGCATTTT. Its protein is CATSGQQNQPQHF.

This clone has only one observation. This sequence joins TRBV28 and TRBJ2-2; the D is unclear. V lost 7 bases, J lost 6 bases, and 6 bases lay in between. The CDR3 length is 11 residues. Germline assignment: CDR1 MDHEN and CDR2 SYDVKM. CDR3 nucleotide sequence: TGTGCCAGCAATAAAGCCGGGGAGCTGTTTTTT. Translating it yields CASNKAGELFF.

This chain links TRBV6-5 with TRBJ1-2; 10 bases are a match to TRBD1. Germline loops: CDR1 MNHEY, CDR2 SVGAGI. V lost 7 bases, J lost 4 bases, and 6 bases stayed unmatched. The CDR3 length is 14 residues. CDR3 sequence: CASNPTGGFYGYTF. The CDR3 bases are TGTGCCAGCAATCCGACAGGGGGCTTCTATGGCTACACCTTC.

The V and J genes are TRBV15 and TRBJ2-3; D may correspond to TRBD1 or TRBD2 (8 bases each). CDR3 length equals 16 residues. The germline V gene has CDR1 LNHNV and CDR2 YYDKDF (reference sequence). V lost 5 bases, J lost 4 bases, and 19 bases lay in between. CDR3 DNA: TGTGCCACCAGCGAAGCCAGGGGGCGGGGGGCAGATACGCAGTATTTT. As protein: CATSEARGRGADTQYF.

The genes are TRBV11-1 and TRBJ2-1; D is undetermined. Germline V lookup: CDR1 SGHAT, CDR2 FQDESV (reference sequence). The CDR3 length is 14 residues. The germline V and J ends were trimmed by 5 bases and 1 base, with 9 bases remaining between them. The CDR3 DNA sequence: TGTGCCAGCAGCCACAGCCCGTCCTACAATGAGCAGTTCTTC. Its protein is CASSHSPSYNEQFF.

The V and J genes are TRBV9 and TRBJ2-3, with 8 bases identical to TRBD2. Germline CDR1 SGDLS, CDR2 YYNGEE. J lost 3 bases, V lost 0 bases, and 0 bases had no gene match. CDR3 length: 14 amino acids. The CDR3 DNA follows: TGTGCCAGCAGCGTAGGACTAGCGACAGATACGCAGTATTTT. This codes for CASSVGLATDTQYF.

This clone occurred a few times. The chain combines TRBV4-2 with TRBJ2-2, with TRBD1 identical over 7 bases. This CDR3 has 15 residues. V dropped 0 bases and J dropped 8; count of bases not matched to a gene: 6. The V gene's germline CDR1 is LGHNA and CDR2 YNFKEQ. The CDR3 loop reads CASSQETGINGELFF. The CDR3, as DNA: TGTGCCAGCAGCCAAGAGACAGGGATCAATGGGGAGCTGTTTTTT.

This chain links TRBV7-7 with TRBJ2-3, with D possibly TRBD2 on 5 matching bases. The CDR3 spans 15 residues. Germline V gives CDR1 SSHAT, CDR2 FNYEAQ (reference sequence). V dropped 1 base and J dropped 2 bases, with 10 bases sitting between them. CDR3 nucleotides: TGTGCCAGCAGCTTAGTAGTCGGGGACACAGATACGCAGTATTTT. Its protein product is CASSLVVGDTDTQYF.

The chain combines TRBV11-2 with TRBJ2-7; TRBD1 aligns across 7 bases. The junction had 22 bases not matched to a gene; V was cut back by 5 bases and J by 6 bases. Germline assignment: CDR1 SGHAT and CDR2 FQNNGV. The CDR3 totals 18 residues. Here the CDR3 reads CASSLFYRTGRYGPEQYF. CDR3 DNA sequence: TGTGCCAGCAGCCTATTTTATAGGACAGGCCGCTATGGCCCCGAGCAGTACTTC.

The V gene is TRBV28, the J gene TRBJ2-7; D is uncertain. CDR3 size: 11 residues. Germline CDR1 reads MDHEN; CDR2 reads SYDVKM. With 7 bases removed from V and 6 bases from J, the gap between germline ends came to 10 bases. The CDR3 sequence: CASKQLGEQYF. The CDR3, as DNA: TGTGCCAGCAAACAGCTCGGCGAGCAGTACTTC.

The chain has TRBV5-1 and TRBJ1-1, with 9 bases fitting TRBD1. The junction had 3 bases not matched to a gene; V was cut back by 4 bases and J by 8 bases. The germline V gene encodes CDR1 SGHRS and CDR2 YFSETQ. CDR3 length: 12 amino acids. The CDR3, as DNA: TGCGCCAGCAGCACTACAGGGGGCGAAGCTTTCTTT. Amino acids: CASSTTGGEAFF.

The V and J genes are TRBV10-1 and TRBJ1-1; 10 bases map to TRBD1. The junction had 4 bases not matched to a gene; V was cut back by 6 bases and J by 0 bases. In germline, CDR1 is WNHNN, CDR2 SYGVQD (reference sequence). CDR3 length: 15 residues. The CDR3, as DNA: TGCGCCAGCAGCACCGGGACAGGGGTGAACACTGAAGCTTTCTTT. Its translation is CASSTGTGVNTEAFF.

CDR3 sequence reads: CASSLRDANSNQPQHF. The CDR3 DNA follows: TGTGCCAGCAGCTTAAGGGACGCCAATAGCAATCAGCCCCAGCATTTT. This chain joins TRBV7-8 and TRBJ1-5, with D maybe TRBD1 (5 bases). Germline V gives CDR1 SGHVS, CDR2 FQNEAQ. The germline V and J ends were trimmed by 2 bases and 0 bases, with 11 bases remaining between them. The CDR3 extends over 16 amino acids.

This chain connects TRBV18 to TRBJ1-2; D not resolved. Germline V lookup: CDR1 KGHSH, CDR2 LQKENI. This CDR3 region has 11 residues. Trimming removed 3 bases at V and 8 bases at J, with 7 bases between. DNA of the CDR3: TGTGCCAGCTCACCGGGCCAGGGCTACACCTTC. Translating gives CASSPGQGYTF.

The chain recombines TRBV5-1 with TRBJ2-4, with 8 bases that match TRBD1. The CDR3 sequence is 14 residues long. The ends lost 1 base at V and 3 bases at J; junction bases unmatched: 0. The germline V gene encodes CDR1 SGHRS and CDR2 YFSETQ. The CDR3 DNA sequence: TGCGCCAGCAGCTTGACAGGGGGCAAAAACATTCAGTACTTC. Amino acids: CASSLTGGKNIQYF.

The V and J genes are TRBV18 and TRBJ2-7; the D gene is possibly TRBD1 (5 bases). V was shortened by 6 bases and J by 2 bases, with 14 bases between the two germline ends. The germline gives CDR1 KGHSH, CDR2 LQKENI. The CDR3 runs to 14 residues. The CDR3 reads CASSPQGLTYEQYF. DNA of the CDR3: TGTGCCAGCTCCCCGCAGGGCCTAACCTACGAGCAGTACTTC.

The V and J genes are TRBV7-9 and TRBJ2-5; D uncertain. Per germline, CDR1 SEHNR and CDR2 FQNEAQ (reference sequence). The CDR3 is 13 residues long. V was shortened by 1 base and J by 5 bases, with 8 bases between the two germline ends. In DNA, the CDR3 is TGTGCCAGCAGCTTAGGGTTGCGGGAGACCCAGTACTTC. Translation gives CASSLGLRETQYF.

The J gene is TRBJ1-4, the V gene TRBV9, with 8 bases matching TRBD1. This CDR3 has 16 amino acids. Per germline, CDR1 SGDLS and CDR2 YYNGEE. V shed 4 bases, J shed 8 bases, and the junction held 13 bases outside the gene matches. DNA of the CDR3: TGTGCCAGCAGCCCCCCGGGGACAGGCTTAGGGGAAAAACTGTTTTTT. As protein: CASSPPGTGLGEKLFF.

The chain's CDR3 is CASSETGRNSPLHF. As DNA, the CDR3 is TGCGCCAGCAGTGAAACAGGACGAAATTCACCCCTCCACTTT. The chain is built from TRBV10-2 and TRBJ1-6, with D perhaps TRBD1 (5 bases). The CDR3 consists of 14 residues. The V end was cut by 3 bases, the J end by 7 bases, with 10 bases between. Germline V CDR1 and CDR2: WSHSY, SAAADI.

The chain couples TRBV28 to TRBJ1-5; D call uncertain. This CDR3 comprises 16 residues. V lost 1 base to trimming and J lost 9 bases, with 19 bases between them. Germline CDR1 MDHEN, CDR2 SYDVKM. The CDR3 spells CASSLSGGGLFSPQHF. The CDR3 DNA reads TGTGCCAGCAGTTTATCGGGTGGTGGTCTCTTTTCGCCCCAGCATTTT.

The chain has TRBV12-3 or TRBV12-4 and TRBJ2-7, with 8 bases fitting TRBD1. This CDR3 comprises 13 residues. V dropped 5 bases and J dropped 4; count of bases not matched to a gene: 4. CDR3 region: CASSQDRAYEQYF. In nucleotides, the CDR3 is TGTGCCAGCAGTCAGGACAGGGCATACGAGCAGTACTTC.

V and J are TRBV6-5 and TRBJ2-1; a possible D gene is TRBD1 (6 bases). The V gene's germline CDR1 is MNHEY and CDR2 SVGAGI. This CDR3 is 12 amino acids long. V lost 6 bases and J lost 8, with 11 bases in between. As DNA, the CDR3 is TGTGCCAGCAGCCTAACAGGGTATGAGCAGTTCTTC. It codes for CASSLTGYEQFF.

The J gene is TRBJ1-2, the V gene TRBV7-2, with a possible D match to TRBD1 (6 bases). Germline values: CDR1 SGHTA, CDR2 FQGNSA. Trimming took 4 bases from V and 8 from J, leaving 17 bases between them. The CDR3 length is 14 residues. CDR3 residues: CASSSRNRVFGYTF. CDR3 coding DNA: TGTGCCAGCAGCTCCCGGAACAGGGTTTTCGGCTACACCTTC.